A selection of T cell receptor beta chains follows, all from one sample in a study of OX40 agonist ivuxolimab in advanced cancers. Method: immunoSEQ multiplex PCR; TCRdb's copy keeps in-frame clones and lacks some. The sample has more than 30,000 clones; roughly three quarters are singletons. Sequencing used CD4+ or CD8+ T cells sorted from blood, obtained in a trial of the OX40 agonist ivuxolimab. These receptors were collected from an adult with an advanced solid tumor such as melanoma, head and neck, liver or kidney cancer. Both conserved end residues are part of each CDR3. The D gene is left open where the match is weak. Clone sizes are given selectively: once, few, many, or a class where the clone is expanded.

abundance	v_gene	d_gene	j_gene	CDR3nt	CDR3aa
once	TRBV18	-	TRBJ1-6	TGTGCCAGCTCACCTTCCCGGATGGGGCCCCTCCACTTT	CASSPSRMGPLHF
-	TRBV4-2	-	TRBJ1-2	TGTGCCAGCAGCCAAGATGGAGCGACAGGCCTCTATTCCACCTTC	CASSQDGATGLYSTF
-	TRBV6-5	-	TRBJ2-5	TGTGCCACCAAGGTGGAGTACTTC	CATKVEYF
-	TRBV18	-	TRBJ2-7	TGTGCCAGCTTCGACGGGCCAGGGTCAAGCGAGCAGTACTTC	CASFDGPGSSEQYF
-	TRBV2	-	TRBJ2-2	TGTGCCAGCTCTGGGGCCGGGGAGCTGTTTTTT	CASSGAGELFF
-	TRBV28	-	TRBJ1-1	TGTGCCAGCAGTTTTCGGTCTAGGGGGAGGGACGCTGAAGCTTTCTTT	CASSFRSRGRDAEAFF
-	TRBV9	-	TRBJ2-3	TGTGCCAGCAGCCCTCGGACAACCGCAGATACGCAGTATTTT	CASSPRTTADTQYF
-	TRBV5-1	TRBD2	TRBJ2-7	TGCGCCAGCAGCTTGACCTACCGGACTAGCCGCTACGAGCAGTACTTC	CASSLTYRTSRYEQYF
once	TRBV2	-	TRBJ1-6	TGTGCCAGCTCCGGGCTCGCTAATTCACCCCTCCACTTT	CASSGLANSPLHF
-	TRBV6-6	TRBD1	TRBJ1-2	TGTGCCAGCAGCCTCTTACAGGGGAGAGGCTACACCTTC	CASSLLQGRGYTF
-	TRBV19	-	TRBJ2-7	TGTGCCAGTTCCCAGGAGGGGGCAAGGTACGAGCAGTACTTC	CASSQEGARYEQYF
-	TRBV18	-	TRBJ2-1	TGTGCCAGCTCACCAGGTAGCAACTACAATGAGCAGTTCTTC	CASSPGSNYNEQFF
-	TRBV5-4	-	TRBJ1-5	TGTGCCAGCAGCTTGTGGGCAGGGCCTAATCAGCCCCAGCATTTT	CASSLWAGPNQPQHF
-	TRBV10-3	TRBD1	TRBJ1-6	TGTGCCATCAGAGGGGGGGGGACAGGGGAATCACCCCTCCACTTT	CAIRGGGTGESPLHF
-	TRBV18	-	TRBJ2-7	TGTGCCAGCTCACAGTCCAGGGGACACGAGCAGTACTTC	CASSQSRGHEQYF
-	TRBV29-1	-	TRBJ2-7	TGCAGCGTTTCGGACAGTCGTTGGCTGACCGAGCAGTACTTC	CSVSDSRWLTEQYF
once	TRBV27	TRBD1	TRBJ2-2	TGTGCCAGCAGTTATACAGGGGTCCCGAACACCGGGGAGCTGTTTTTT	CASSYTGVPNTGELFF
-	TRBV6-5	TRBD1	TRBJ1-4	TGTGCCAGCAGCAGGACAGGGTCGGATGAAAAACTGTTTTTT	CASSRTGSDEKLFF
-	TRBV28	-	TRBJ2-7	TGTGCCAGCAGTTTTCCGGACGCCGGGGGCGTCGAGCAGTACTTC	CASSFPDAGGVEQYF
-	TRBV9	-	TRBJ1-6	TGTGCCAGCAGCGTAGCCTGGAATTCACCCCTCCACTTT	CASSVAWNSPLHF
-	TRBV19	TRBD1	TRBJ2-7	TGTGCCAGTAGTATGGGGCAGGGGGCAGGATACGAGCAGTACTTC	CASSMGQGAGYEQYF
-	TRBV29-1	TRBD2	TRBJ2-2	TGCAGCGTCAAAGGGACTAGCGTTAACACCGGGGAGCTGTTTTTT	CSVKGTSVNTGELFF
-	TRBV2	-	TRBJ1-1	TGTGCCAGCGGGTCAGAGGGTAACACTGAAGCTTTCTTT	CASGSEGNTEAFF
-	TRBV28	TRBD1	TRBJ1-2	TGTGCCAGCAGTTTCGAGGGGGCGAGGGGCTACACCTTC	CASSFEGARGYTF
-	TRBV7-3	-	TRBJ1-1	TGTGCCAGCAGCTTCGGCAGGGGCACTGAAGCTTTCTTT	CASSFGRGTEAFF
-	TRBV11-3	TRBD1	TRBJ2-1	TGTGCCAGCAGCCCCGGGACAGGGAACAATGAGCAGTTCTTC	CASSPGTGNNEQFF
-	TRBV15	-	TRBJ2-5	TGTGCCACCAGCACATTAAAGGCAGGGGAGACCCAGTACTTC	CATSTLKAGETQYF
-	TRBV10-3	TRBD1	TRBJ2-7	TGTGCCATCAGAGCCGCCGGGACAGGGGGAAACGAGCAGTACTTC	CAIRAAGTGGNEQYF
once	TRBV25-1	-	TRBJ1-6	TGTGCCAGCAGTGATCCGGGGCGTAATTCACCCCTCCACTTT	CASSDPGRNSPLHF
-	TRBV7-2	TRBD2	TRBJ2-1	TGTGCCAGCAGCTTAAGACTAGCTGGGGATGAGCAGTTCTTC	CASSLRLAGDEQFF
-	TRBV7-9	TRBD1	TRBJ1-2	TGTGCCAGCAGCTTATGGAAGGGGGCCCTATTCTATGGCTACACCTTC	CASSLWKGALFYGYTF
-	TRBV2	-	TRBJ2-5	TGTGCCAGCAGTGGAGGGACCAGACGACAAGAGACCCAGTACTTC	CASSGGTRRQETQYF
-	TRBV10-3	-	TRBJ2-4	TGTGCCATCAGTGAGCCCAGGGTGGGGGCCAAAAACATTCAGTACTTC	CAISEPRVGAKNIQYF
-	TRBV5-1	-	TRBJ1-2	TGCGCCAGCAGCTACTCCGACAGTCGCTATGGCTACACCTTC	CASSYSDSRYGYTF
-	TRBV14	-	TRBJ2-1	TGTGCCAGCAGCCGCCTTACTGGGGGACTCTCCTACAATGAGCAGTTCTTC	CASSRLTGGLSYNEQFF
-	TRBV29-1	-	TRBJ1-1	TGCAGCGGGGGGGACGGAAAAGCTTTCTTT	CSGGDGKAFF
-	TRBV12-1	-	TRBJ2-5	TGTGCCAGCAGCTTTGGGGTCCGTCCGGGAAAAGAGACCCAGTACTTC	CASSFGVRPGKETQYF
once	TRBV6-6	-	TRBJ1-1	TGTGCCAGCAGCTCCCTCATAGGGGAGGGAAACACTGAAGCTTTCTTT	CASSSLIGEGNTEAFF
-	TRBV19	-	TRBJ2-3	TGTGCCAGTAGTATCCAGGGGCGCACAGATACGCAGTATTTT	CASSIQGRTDTQYF
once	TRBV6-1	TRBD1	TRBJ1-2	TGTGCCATCAGTGAGCCGAGACAGGGGAGAGGCTACACCTTC	CAISEPRQGRGYTF
-	TRBV9	-	TRBJ1-5	TGTGCCAGCAGCGTAGACGGGGCCCATGGTCAGCCCCAGCATTTT	CASSVDGAHGQPQHF
-	TRBV30	TRBD1	TRBJ1-5	TGTGCCTGGAGTCAGGGACAGGGTGGGCAGCCCCAGCATTTT	CAWSQGQGGQPQHF
-	TRBV30	-	TRBJ2-3	TGTGCCTGGAGTGTAGGCAGAAACACAGATACGCAGTATTTT	CAWSVGRNTDTQYF
-	TRBV2	-	TRBJ2-3	TGTGCCAGCAGTGCTGAGCAGGGGCTTCGCACAGATACGCAGTATTTT	CASSAEQGLRTDTQYF
-	TRBV21-1	-	TRBJ2-7	TGTGCCAGCAGCAAACTTCCAGGGAACGAGCAGTACTTC	CASSKLPGNEQYF
-	TRBV4-1	TRBD1	TRBJ2-7	TGCGCCAGCAGCCAAAAGACAGGGCAAGCCTACGAGCAGTACTTC	CASSQKTGQAYEQYF
once	TRBV19	-	TRBJ2-2	TGTGCCAGATCCAAATGCACCGGGGAGCTGTTTTTT	CARSKCTGELFF
-	TRBV19	TRBD1	TRBJ2-7	TGTGCCAGTAGTATACCGGGACAGGGGGTGGTCGAGCAGTACTTC	CASSIPGQGVVEQYF
-	TRBV15	-	TRBJ1-1	TGTGCCACCAGCAGGGACAAGCCCCCCTCTAGGGACACTGAAGCTTTCTTT	CATSRDKPPSRDTEAFF
-	TRBV7-3	TRBD2	TRBJ2-3	TGTGCCAGCAGCTTCGGTCGAAGGACTAGCGGGAGTTTCGGAGATACGCAGTATTTT	CASSFGRRTSGSFGDTQYF
-	TRBV7-3	TRBD2	TRBJ2-2	TGTGCCAGCAGCGGAGCGGGAGCTGAAACCGGGGAGCTGTTTTTT	CASSGAGAETGELFF
-	TRBV2	-	TRBJ1-5	TGTGCCAGCAGTGGGGAGGGACGGGGGCTTTATAGCAATCAGCCCCAGCATTTT	CASSGEGRGLYSNQPQHF
once	TRBV2	-	TRBJ2-7	TGTGCCAGCAGTGAAGCAAGCCAGATCTCCTACGAGCAGTACTTC	CASSEASQISYEQYF